This TCR beta chain was obtained from a study of human T cells and chemical hapten exposure (dated by TCRdb to about 2021). Study-level background: For sensitization, 2% DPC in acetone was applied to a roughly 2 cm by roughly 2 cm area of upper inner arm skin. Weekly therapeutic DPC doses were additionally applied to the scalp of patients throughout the approximately 25-week study period. Patch testing was done on the upper back using Finn chambers containing 0.01% DPC, and results were scored after 6 days according to International Contact Dermatitis Research Group standards. Alopecia areata with under or over 50% scalp involvement, alopecia totalis and alopecia universalis were represented in the patient cohort, which was mostly female. Libraries were pooled for sequencing, and per-sample TCR yields varied mainly because of small differences in library volumes within the pool. The study tracked peripheral blood TCR repertoire changes in vivo during primary and secondary sensitization to the hapten diphenylcyclopropenone (DPC) in alopecia patients. Blood samples were taken from patients before sensitization (week 0) and at 2, 6 and about 24 weeks after DPC sensitization. Approximately 28 alopecia patients gave blood for TCR sequencing at one to four time points (pre-sensitization, 2, 6 and 24 weeks). General conclusions and limits of the study: Significantly more large CDR3 similarity clusters were formed by expanded TCRs than by pre-sensitization or healthy control sets, consistent with antigen-driven responses. No change with DPC sensitization was found in the number of TCRs above 1 in 1000 frequency, and no evidence of global repertoire structure alterations was found. All patients had alopecia, a presumed autoimmune disease, so their immune response might differ from that of healthy individuals. Patch test score was positively correlated with the number of PT1 expanded TCRs, with significance at thresholds 8, 16 and 32 but not at 4. Repeated subsampling changed both the strength of the expansion versus patch-test correlation and the threshold at which that correlation became significant.

A note on this clonotype: Its antigen is still unknown. Per-base quality was not reported, and no clone a single base away is much larger than it.

Reading from cysteine to phenylalanine, the CDR3 counts 14 amino acids. This entry keeps only the CDR3 DNA: 42 bases, framed from base 1. Looking up the germline V gene yields CDR1 SGHRS and CDR2 YFSETQ. V is pared back by 3 bases and J by 4 bases, with 11 bases lying between the germline termini. Receptor amplification or capture employed RACE. Sequencing was carried out with a NextSeq 500. Library preparation attached unique molecular identifiers to individual cDNA molecules for quantitative, reproducible TCR counting. Each blood RNA sample was used to sequence both TCR alpha and TCR beta chains. The study's own analysis went as follows. A median of roughly 100,000 TCRs per sample was observed, with a range of roughly 23,224 to 750,000. The Decombinator software suite was used to annotate V, J and CDR3 in the TCR reads. For PS versus PT1 abundance plots, all samples were subsampled to the same number of TCRs (28,000). Expanded TCRs were defined as absent before sensitization and observed at least eight times at the 2-week time point. Using fastp trimming at Q25 and MiXCR clonotype assembly, TCRdb reanalyzed the public sequencing data and kept in-frame beta chains. For every CDR3 protein sequence, its rows merge into one entry that carries the most common genes and DNA. The V and J calls follow TCRdb's processing rather than the paper's. The sample table records approximately 100,000 distinct CDR3 sequences; nearly 10% of these occur just once. Jointly, the top ten make up approximately 3.8% of the sample.

The time point label, read with the paper, signifies: pre-sensitization, week 0. Per the publication, the treatment or condition label means: therapeutic diphenylcyclopropenone sensitization with weekly scalp DPC. At each patch-test visit, blood was drawn before the patch test was applied. Eligible patients were aged 18 to 70, diagnosed with alopecia, deemed suitable for DPC therapy, and excluded if pregnant. Unfractionated whole blood was collected in Tempus Blood RNA tubes, and total RNA was extracted from that blood. The clonotype was recovered from a woman in her thirties or forties with alopecia areata. Some clones in this sample may be carry-over from other donors' samples. Sequenced material: whole blood, taken in connection with sensitization to the hapten diphenylcyclopropenone (DPC). The V and J segments used are TRBV5-1 and TRBJ2-1, with the D gene uncertain. CDR3 region: CASSSPDGYNEQFF. The nucleotide sequence reads TGCGCCAGCAGCTCCCCCGACGGATACAATGAGCAGTTCTTC.